These 18 T cell receptor beta chains were all obtained from the same sample, sequenced in a study of radiotherapy plus CTLA-4 blockade in lung cancer. Sequencing used immunoSEQ multiplex PCR; TCRdb keeps in-frame clones, though not all of them. Of 35,000 or so clones in the sample, more than 80% were seen once. This specimen was peripheral blood, taken from a patient treated with radiotherapy plus ipilimumab. Every receptor here comes from a human donor with non-small cell lung cancer who had stable disease on radiotherapy plus ipilimumab.

This clone was detected only once. The chain joins TRBV10-3 to TRBJ2-5; TRBD2 agrees at 12 bases. Germline-derived CDR1 and CDR2 are ENHRY and SYGVKD. The CDR3 runs to 15 residues. The ends lost 10 bases at V and 2 bases at J; junction bases unmatched: 8. The CDR3 bases are TGTGCCAGTTCGGGACTAGCGGGCGTACAAGAGACCCAGTACTTC. Translating gives CASSGLAGVQETQYF.

This chain connects TRBV29-1 to TRBJ1-5; D is perhaps TRBD1 (6 bases). The CDR3 covers 12 residues. In germline, CDR1 is SQVTM, CDR2 ANQGSEA. Trimming pared 4 bases from V and 5 bases from J, leaving 9 bases between. This chain's CDR3 is CSVGDTDQPQHF. The CDR3 bases are TGCAGCGTTGGGGACACAGATCAGCCCCAGCATTTT.

The V call is TRBV6-5, the J call TRBJ2-1, with D maybe TRBD2 (5 bases). Per the germline V gene, CDR1 is MNHEY and CDR2 is SVGAGI. CDR3 length equals 13 residues. V dropped 3 bases and J dropped 7 bases, with 10 bases sitting between them. CDR3 coding DNA: TGTGCCAGCAGTTATGGGGAGAGGAATGAGCAGTTCTTC. Amino acid sequence: CASSYGERNEQFF.

This clone appeared once. The V gene is TRBV9, the J gene TRBJ2-1; D is possibly TRBD2 (5 bases). Looked up from germline, CDR1 is SGDLS and CDR2 is YYNGEE. Deletions cut 0 bases from V and 2 bases from J, with 6 bases between. The CDR3 extends over 14 amino acids. CDR3 DNA sequence: TGTGCCAGCAGCGTAGCGGGGACCTACAATGAGCAGTTCTTC. Its translation: CASSVAGTYNEQFF.

The chain recombines TRBV7-8 with TRBJ1-5; D not certain. V gave up 5 bases and J gave up 6 bases, with 8 bases separating them. Germline V gene data show CDR1 as SGHVS and CDR2 as FQNEAQ. The CDR3 is 12 amino acids. The CDR3 spells CASSPAGQPQHF. The CDR3 DNA is TGTGCCAGCAGCCCCGCAGGTCAGCCCCAGCATTTT. Based on the CDR3 plus reference TRBV7-8 and TRBJ1-5, the full variable domain is GAGVSQSPRYKVAKRGQDVALRCDPISGHVSLFWYQQALGQGPEFLTYFQNEAQLDKSGLPSDRFFAERPEGSVSTLKIQRTQQEDSAVYLCASSPAGQPQHFGDGTRLSIL.

V gene TRBV10-3 combines with J gene TRBJ2-7; TRBD2 aligns across 14 bases. J lost 5 bases, V lost 3 bases, and 3 bases had no gene match. CDR1 ENHRY and CDR2 SYGVKD come from the germline V gene. The CDR3 sequence is 15 residues long. CDR3 DNA sequence: TGTGCCATCAGTGACTTGACTAGCGGGAGGGACGAGCAGTACTTC. It is translated as CAISDLTSGRDEQYF.

V usage is TRBV7-6 and J usage is TRBJ2-2; TRBD2 matches at 9 bases. This CDR3 is built from 16 residues. V shed 1 base and J 4 bases; nucleotides not matched to a gene: 4. Germline V gene lookup returns CDR1 SGHVS and CDR2 FNYEAQ. The CDR3, as DNA: TGTGCCAGCAGCTTAGTCTCACTAGCGGGCACCGGGGAGCTGTTTTTT. Translating it yields CASSLVSLAGTGELFF.

This rearrangement joins TRBV9 to TRBJ2-7; possible D gene TRBD2, 6 bases. V was cut by 0 bases and J by 0 bases, with 7 bases left in between. Per the germline V gene, CDR1 is SGDLS and CDR2 is YYNGEE. The CDR3 extends over 14 amino acids. The CDR3 spells CASSVGRDSYEQYF. CDR3 sequence (DNA): TGTGCCAGCAGCGTAGGGAGGGACTCCTACGAGCAGTACTTC.

CDR3 nucleotides: TGTGCCAGCTCCCATGGGACTAGCGGGACAACCTACGAGCAGTACTTC. Translating gives CASSHGTSGTTYEQYF. The J gene is TRBJ2-7, the V gene TRBV18; 13 bases are a match to TRBD2. Germline V gene lookup returns CDR1 KGHSH and CDR2 LQKENI. The CDR3 consists of 16 residues. The V segment lost 6 bases and the J segment 2 bases; nucleotides outside the gene matches: 7.

This clone was recorded a few times. This chain links TRBV27 with TRBJ2-7; TRBD1 is a possible D gene (6 bases). This CDR3 has 15 amino acids. CDR1 is MNHEY, CDR2 SMNVEV, per germline (reference sequence). Trimming took off 5 bases at V and 5 bases at J, with 19 bases between the two ends. The CDR3 DNA follows: TGTGCCAGCAGTCAGGGCCCCAGGGGAGCGAACGAGCAGTACTTC. Protein product: CASSQGPRGANEQYF.

J is TRBJ2-7 and V is TRBV15; TRBD2 might be the D (6 bases). Germline assignment: CDR1 LNHNV and CDR2 YYDKDF (reference sequence). This CDR3 contains 13 residues. V shed 3 bases and J shed 3 bases, with 9 bases lying between them. CDR3: CATSRDYRYEQYF. In nucleotides, the CDR3 is TGTGCCACCAGCAGGGACTACCGCTACGAGCAGTACTTC.

V usage is TRBV4-1 and J usage is TRBJ1-2; D might be TRBD1 (6 bases). Germline V gene data show CDR1 as MGHRA and CDR2 as YSYEKL. With 3 bases removed from V and 5 bases from J, the gap between germline ends came to 19 bases. The CDR3 consists of 16 residues. CDR3 nucleotides: TGCGCCAGCAGCCAGTCGTACGGGGGGGCGCCTTATGGCTACACCTTC. It translates to CASSQSYGGAPYGYTF.

V gene TRBV20-1 combines with J gene TRBJ2-3; no clear D. V was trimmed by 4 bases and J by 2 bases, leaving 4 bases between them. The CDR3 covers 11 residues. The germline gives CDR1 DFQATT, CDR2 SNEGSKA (reference sequence). Written as DNA, the CDR3 is TGCAGTGCTACCTTCACAGATACGCAGTATTTT. This encodes CSATFTDTQYF.

This clone appeared a single time. The chain couples TRBV10-1 to TRBJ2-2; 8 bases align to TRBD1. This CDR3 comprises 13 residues. V trimming: 8 bases; J trimming: 5 bases; junction bases outside the gene matches: 4. Germline CDR1 and CDR2: WNHNN and SYGVQD (reference sequence). The CDR3 loop reads CASQRQGTGELFF. The CDR3 DNA follows: TGCGCCAGCCAACGACAGGGGACCGGGGAGCTGTTTTTT.

The chain joins TRBV5-4 to TRBJ2-7; 16 bases are a match to TRBD2. CDR1 SGHNT and CDR2 YYREEE come from the germline V gene (reference sequence). The CDR3 runs 16 residues. With 4 bases clipped from V and 3 bases from J, the junction kept 4 bases outside the gene matches. Here the CDR3 DNA reads TGTGCCAGCAGCCCGGGACTAGCGGGAGGGTACTACGAGCAGTACTTC. This gives the protein CASSPGLAGGYYEQYF.

This clone was counted once. The rearrangement links TRBV28 to TRBJ1-4; possibly TRBD1 for D (6 bases). The CDR3 runs 17 residues. Germline V gene data show CDR1 as MDHEN and CDR2 as SYDVKM. Trimming cost V 5 bases and J 12 bases, with 28 bases left between them. The CDR3 here is CASSETRYWTAGSELFF. For the CDR3, the DNA is TGTGCCAGCAGTGAGACACGATATTGGACAGCCGGGTCGGAACTGTTTTTT. Using reference TRBV28 and TRBJ1-4 for the parts outside the CDR3, the full variable domain is DVKVTQSSRYLVKRTGEKVFLECVQDMDHENMFWYRQDPGLGLRLIYFSYDVKMKEKGDIPEGYSVSREKKERFSLILESASTNQTSMYLCASSETRYWTAGSELFFGSGTQLSVL.

The chain uses TRBV5-1 and TRBJ1-4; 8 bases are shared with TRBD1. Trimming took 4 bases from V and 7 from J; bases not matched to a gene: 6. Germline V CDR1 and CDR2: SGHRS, YFSETQ. This CDR3 has 14 residues. This CDR3 reads CASSRGQGGEKLFF. DNA of the CDR3: TGCGCCAGCAGCCGAGGACAGGGAGGTGAAAAACTGTTTTTT.

In DNA, the CDR3 is TGTGCCAGCAGCGTAGTGCCTAGCCTGGGGGAGACCCAGTACTTC. Its translation: CASSVVPSLGETQYF. The rearrangement joins TRBV9 to TRBJ2-5; the D gene is possibly TRBD2 (5 bases). With 0 bases removed from V and 5 bases from J, the gap between germline ends came to 14 bases. The CDR3 is 15 amino acids. Germline V lookup: CDR1 SGDLS, CDR2 YYNGEE.